This T cell receptor beta chain emerged from a study of OX40 agonist ivuxolimab in advanced cancers. Study-wide points: The specificity for antigen of the expanded peripheral T cells was not determined.

The CDR3 sequence is 14 residues long. Germline loops: CDR1 SGHRS, CDR2 YFSETQ. Worth noting for this clone: Its matching antigen is unknown.

Profiling relied on immunoSEQ multiplex PCR, and the TCRdb table lists in-frame clones only, not all of them. The sample holds 8,000 to 9,500 clones, around 89% seen once. This sequence originates from an adult with an advanced solid tumor such as melanoma, head and neck, liver or kidney cancer. The sequencing here drew on CD4+ or CD8+ T cells sorted from blood, taken in a trial of the OX40 agonist ivuxolimab. V is TRBV5-1 and J is TRBJ2-5; D is unresolved. Matching the DNA end better, TRBJ2-7 makes the J call doubtful. The CDR3 nucleotides are TGCGCCAGCAGAGCAGTTATAGGGTCCTACGAGCAGTACTTC. Translation gives CASRAVIGSYEQYF.